This TCR beta chain originates from a study of T cell responses to AZD1222 COVID-19 vaccine. Study-level results: Of spike-specific TCRs, nearly half reportedly target regions left unmutated in variants.

TCRdb's table, derived via immunoSEQ multiplex PCR, lists solely in-frame clones and lacks some. The table has around 140,000 clones, 80% to 95% seen once. As for this clone: Its target is unknown.

Germline CDR1 MGHRA, CDR2 YSYEKL. The CDR3 runs to 17 residues. Losses at the gene ends were 1 base for V and 6 bases for J; bases not matched to a gene: 7. The receptor was derived from an adult who received the AZD1222 COVID-19 vaccine. Here the sequenced sample was peripheral blood, taken 28 days after the second AZD1222 dose. This chain connects TRBV4-1 to TRBJ2-2, with TRBD2 identical over 11 bases. The chain's CDR3 is CASSQALRLAGSGELFF. The CDR3 DNA reads as TGCGCCAGCAGCCAAGCTCTGAGACTAGCGGGATCCGGGGAGCTGTTTTTT.